These T cell receptor beta chains were read from a single sample in a study of shared clonotypes between healthy human individuals. Profiling relied on immunoSEQ multiplex PCR, and the TCRdb table lists in-frame clones only, not all of them. Altogether about 2.1 million clones are present, about 94% being singletons, with the ten largest covering less than 2%. Sequences were obtained from naive CD8+ T cells from PBMCs. The receptors were gathered from a young man in good health. Some clones in this sample may be carry-over from other donors' samples. CDR3s include the opening cysteine and the closing phenylalanine or tryptophan. A D gene is named only where the DNA matches it firmly. Clone size is stated in some rows and not others, as once, few, many or a class when expanded.

size | J | V | D | CDR3 | DNA
- | TRBJ2-1 | TRBV30 | TRBD1 | CAWSLGQGVMNEQFF | TGTGCCTGGTCTCTGGGACAGGGTGTTATGAATGAGCAGTTCTTC
- | TRBJ2-1 | TRBV4-1 | TRBD2 | CASGLVGYNEQFF | TGCGCCAGCGGACTAGTGGGTTACAATGAGCAGTTCTTC
- | TRBJ2-7 | TRBV6-6 | TRBD2 | CASSALAGPATEQYF | TGTGCCAGCAGTGCTCTAGCGGGGCCTGCCACCGAGCAGTACTTC
once | TRBJ2-7 | TRBV4-1 | TRBD1 | CASSHRTDRDEQYF | TGCGCCAGCAGCCACCGTACTGACAGGGACGAGCAGTACTTC
- | TRBJ2-5 | TRBV27 | - | CASSFLQAGLETQYF | TGTGCCAGCAGTTTTTTACAGGCTGGATTGGAGACCCAGTACTTC
few | TRBJ2-7 | TRBV27 | - | CASMNRFYEQYF | TGTGCCAGCATGAATCGGTTCTACGAGCAGTACTTC
- | TRBJ2-7 | TRBV19 | - | CASSTPYSYEQYF | TGTGCCAGTAGTACTCCGTATAGCTATGAGCAGTACTTC
- | TRBJ2-7 | TRBV27 | - | CASSTGTFTEQYF | TGTGCCAGCAGTACCGGGACGTTCACCGAGCAGTACTTC
- | TRBJ2-7 | TRBV4-1 | - | CASSQGGAPYEQYF | TGCGCCAGCAGCCAAGGAGGGGCCCCCTACGAGCAGTACTTC
- | TRBJ2-2 | TRBV7-9 | TRBD1 | CASSPTGGTGVLGELFF | TGTGCCAGCAGCCCGACCGGCGGGACAGGGGTGTTAGGGGAGCTGTTTTTT
- | TRBJ2-7 | TRBV10-3 | TRBD1 | CAIGDRGMSEREQYF | TGTGCCATCGGCGACAGGGGGATGTCGGAACGCGAGCAGTACTTC
- | TRBJ2-1 | TRBV27 | - | CASGPRGQPPAEQFF | TGTGCCAGCGGACCCAGGGGCCAACCTCCTGCTGAGCAGTTCTTC
- | TRBJ1-3 | TRBV19 | - | CASSILGNTIYF | TGTGCCAGTAGTATTCTTGGAAACACCATATATTTT
- | TRBJ2-1 | TRBV12-5 | - | CASGLQLVNEQFF | TGTGCTAGTGGTTTGCAACTGGTCAATGAGCAGTTCTTC
- | TRBJ2-7 | TRBV5-8 | - | CASSLGDGPYEQYF | TGTGCCAGCAGCTTGGGAGACGGCCCCTACGAGCAGTACTTC
- | TRBJ1-5 | TRBV4-3 | - | CASSQVGNQPQHF | TGCGCCAGCAGCCAAGTCGGCAATCAGCCCCAGCATTTT
- | TRBJ1-3 | TRBV6-6 | TRBD1 | CASTSQGAGGNTIYF | TGTGCCAGCACCTCACAGGGGGCAGGAGGAAACACCATATATTTT
- | TRBJ2-5 | TRBV28 | - | CASSPGPPRYF | TGTGCCAGCAGTCCCGGGCCCCCGAGATACTTC
once | TRBJ2-5 | TRBV7-9 | - | CASSLASGLNGETQYF | TGTGCCAGCAGCTTAGCGTCAGGACTAAATGGGGAGACCCAGTACTTC
- | TRBJ2-1 | TRBV9 | TRBD2 | CASSVDSTSGSSGEQFF | TGTGCCAGCAGCGTAGATTCGACTAGCGGGAGTTCGGGTGAGCAGTTCTTC
- | TRBJ2-7 | TRBV6-1 | - | CASSDVTGTTEGEQYF | TGTGCCAGCAGTGATGTAACAGGAACGACCGAAGGCGAGCAGTACTTC
- | TRBJ2-1 | TRBV27 | - | CASKNRGGGDNEQFF | TGTGCCAGCAAAAATCGCGGAGGAGGGGACAATGAGCAGTTCTTC
- | TRBJ2-1 | TRBV5-4 | TRBD2 | CASRKLAGASYNEQFF | TGTGCCAGCAGGAAGCTAGCGGGAGCGTCCTACAATGAGCAGTTCTTC
- | TRBJ2-7 | TRBV28 | - | CASSLAPQAGLYEQYF | TGTGCCAGCAGTTTAGCCCCCCAGGCGGGATTATACGAGCAGTACTTC
- | TRBJ2-1 | TRBV27 | TRBD2 | CASRLGLAGYNEQFF | TGTGCCAGCAGATTGGGACTAGCCGGGTACAATGAGCAGTTCTTC
- | TRBJ1-5 | TRBV19 | - | CASSLGRGGNQPQHF | TGTGCCAGTAGTTTGGGCAGGGGCGGGAATCAGCCCCAGCATTTT
- | TRBJ1-4 | TRBV9 | TRBD1 | CASSVGTGNEKLFF | TGTGCCAGCAGCGTGGGGACAGGGAATGAAAAACTGTTTTTT
- | TRBJ2-2 | TRBV18 | - | CASSPRVAPNTGELFF | TGTGCCAGCTCACCACGGGTAGCGCCCAACACCGGGGAGCTGTTTTTT
- | TRBJ2-5 | TRBV7-6 | - | CASSLGISETQYF | TGTGCCAGCAGCTTAGGGATCTCGGAGACCCAGTACTTC
few | TRBJ1-4 | TRBV2 | - | CASSDNRMRTNEKLFF | TGTGCCAGCAGCGATAATAGGATGCGGACTAATGAAAAACTGTTTTTT
- | TRBJ2-1 | TRBV10-3 | TRBD2 | CAIGTSGSLDNEQFF | TGTGCCATCGGGACTAGCGGGAGTTTGGACAATGAGCAGTTCTTC
- | TRBJ2-3 | TRBV7-9 | TRBD2 | CASSLVTTSGRALDTQYF | TGTGCCAGCAGCTTAGTCACGACTAGCGGGAGGGCCCTGGATACGCAGTATTTT
- | TRBJ1-1 | TRBV6-1 | - | CASREYRETEAFF | TGTGCCAGCAGGGAATATAGAGAGACTGAAGCTTTCTTT
- | TRBJ2-7 | TRBV4-2 | TRBD2 | CASSQGAGGAYEQYF | TGTGCCAGCAGCCAAGGAGCGGGAGGAGCCTACGAGCAGTACTTC
- | TRBJ1-3 | TRBV6-1 | - | CASSADDINTIYF | TGTGCCAGCAGTGCGGACGATATAAACACCATATATTTT
- | TRBJ2-6 | TRBV13 | - | CASSLWGFSNGANVLTF | TGTGCCAGCAGCTTGTGGGGGTTCTCAAACGGGGCCAACGTCCTGACTTTC
once | TRBJ2-1 | TRBV9 | TRBD2 | CASSAREDLYNEQFF | TGTGCCAGCAGCGCGCGGGAGGATCTTTACAATGAGCAGTTCTTC
- | TRBJ2-7 | TRBV29-1 | TRBD2 | CSGRLAGDYEQYF | TGCAGCGGTCGACTAGCGGGAGACTACGAGCAGTACTTC
- | TRBJ2-5 | TRBV7-6 | - | CASSLAFQRQETQYF | TGTGCCAGCAGCTTAGCTTTTCAGCGCCAAGAGACCCAGTACTTC
- | TRBJ1-1 | TRBV11-2 | - | CASRKLGWVANTEAFF | TGTGCCAGCAGAAAACTCGGGTGGGTCGCCAACACTGAAGCTTTCTTT
- | TRBJ2-3 | TRBV7-3 | TRBD1 | CASGQGTTYGTQYF | TGTGCCAGCGGACAGGGGACCACCTATGGTACGCAGTATTTT
- | TRBJ2-3 | TRBV5-4 | - | CASSLGGGWADTQYF | TGTGCCAGCAGCTTGGGGGGGGGCTGGGCAGATACGCAGTATTTT
- | TRBJ2-7 | TRBV11-3 | - | CASSFGRTYEQYF | TGTGCCAGCAGCTTTGGGAGGACCTACGAGCAGTACTTC
- | TRBJ1-1 | TRBV10-3 | - | CAISESGGGEAFF | TGTGCCATCAGTGAGTCGGGAGGGGGTGAAGCTTTCTTT
- | TRBJ1-5 | TRBV19 | TRBD1 | CASSGDRGSQPQHF | TGTGCCAGTAGTGGGGACAGGGGGTCTCAGCCCCAGCATTTT
- | TRBJ2-1 | TRBV4-1 | - | CASSPLAASTEGYNEQFF | TGCGCCAGCAGCCCGCTTGCCGCCTCAACCGAGGGCTACAATGAGCAGTTCTTC
- | TRBJ2-2 | TRBV7-3 | - | CASSPLARTGELFF | TGTGCCAGCAGCCCTCTAGCTAGGACCGGGGAGCTGTTTTTT
- | TRBJ1-4 | TRBV27 | - | CASSFNLEGSTNEKLFF | TGTGCCAGCAGTTTTAATTTAGAGGGCTCAACTAATGAAAAACTGTTTTTT
- | TRBJ2-7 | TRBV28 | - | CASSFRYPAGGQYF | TGTGCCAGCAGTTTCCGATATCCCGCGGGTGGGCAGTACTTC
- | TRBJ2-5 | TRBV10-3 | - | CAISPETLETQYF | TGTGCCATCAGTCCTGAGACGTTGGAGACCCAGTACTTC
- | TRBJ1-5 | TRBV19 | - | CASRTDYSNQPQHF | TGTGCCAGTAGGACGGATTATAGCAATCAGCCCCAGCATTTT
once | TRBJ2-1 | TRBV5-6 | - | CASSLRGANYNEQFF | TGTGCCAGCAGCTTGCGGGGGGCTAACTACAATGAGCAGTTCTTC
- | TRBJ2-3 | TRBV29-1 | - | CSGGVEGDTQYF | TGCAGCGGCGGGGTCGAGGGGGATACGCAGTATTTT
- | TRBJ2-7 | TRBV11-2 | - | CASSFNQEQYF | TGTGCCAGCAGCTTCAACCAGGAGCAGTACTTC
- | TRBJ1-2 | TRBV30 | - | CARNIGYGYTF | TGTGCCCGTAATATCGGGTATGGCTACACCTTC